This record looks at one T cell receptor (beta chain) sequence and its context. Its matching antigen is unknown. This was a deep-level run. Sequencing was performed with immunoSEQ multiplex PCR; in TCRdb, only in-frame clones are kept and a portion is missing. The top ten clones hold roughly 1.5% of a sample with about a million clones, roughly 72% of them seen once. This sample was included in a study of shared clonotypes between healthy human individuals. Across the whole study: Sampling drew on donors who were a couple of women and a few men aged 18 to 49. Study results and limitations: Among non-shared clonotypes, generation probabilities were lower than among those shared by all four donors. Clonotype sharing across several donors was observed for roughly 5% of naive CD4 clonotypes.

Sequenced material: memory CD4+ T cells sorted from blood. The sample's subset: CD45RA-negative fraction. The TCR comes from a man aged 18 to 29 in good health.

CDR3 sequence: CASSPFSESITDTQYF. The CDR3 DNA is TGTGCCAGCAGCCCGTTTTCGGAGTCTATCACAGATACGCAGTATTTT. This chain links TRBV5-6 with TRBJ2-3; no definite D call. With 4 bases removed from V and 2 bases from J, the gap between germline ends came to 17 bases. CDR1 SGHDT and CDR2 YYEEEE come from the germline V gene. The CDR3 is made up of 16 amino acids.